This note documents a single T cell receptor (beta chain) sequence. The antigen remains undetermined. The record originates from a study of shared clonotypes between healthy human individuals. Study-wide context: Plates per donor: three CD4 naive, three CD4 memory, two CD8 naive, one CD8 memory.

The CDR3 is made up of 14 amino acids. CDR1 and CDR2 from the germline V gene are MNHNS and SASEGT. V lost 8 bases to trimming and J lost 6 bases; unmatched junction nucleotides: 5. Study results and caveats: Unshared clonotypes carried lower generation probabilities than those common to all four donors.

Deep-level assay runs were performed. In the original workflow: From ImmunoSEQ came sequences covering only the junction and carrying no quality scores, so filtering differed. Only in-frame clones appear in the TCRdb table, and some are missing; sequencing was by immunoSEQ multiplex PCR. That table furnishes V, J and clone size, whereas the DNA furnished D and trimming. The sample consists of a few million clones, 80% to 95% of them appearing once. This sequence originates from a man between 18 and 35 years old in good health. Some clones in this sample may be carry-over from other donors' samples. Specimen: naive CD4+ T cells from PBMCs. Subset described: CD45RA+ positively selected. The chain has TRBV6-1 and TRBJ1-5; 12 positions agree with TRBD1. This chain's CDR3 is CASHRDRGLQPQHF. The DNA for the CDR3 is TGTGCCAGCCACCGGGACAGGGGGCTTCAGCCCCAGCATTTT.